A single sample is the source of the 5 T cell receptor beta chains below, sequenced in a study of shared clonotypes between healthy human individuals. Data came from immunoSEQ multiplex PCR; TCRdb stores just in-frame clones and leaves some out. The repertoire has about 470,000 clones, 79% of them found once; the top ten carry 13%. Sequencing used PBMCs. These receptor sequences come from a woman between 40 and 50 years old in good health. Some clones in this sample may be carry-over from other donors' samples.

This chain links TRBV10-1 with TRBJ1-1; the match to TRBD1 covers 9 bases. This CDR3 contains 14 residues. Germline CDR1 and CDR2: WNHNN and SYGVQD (reference sequence). The J segment lost 2 bases and the V segment lost 6 bases, leaving 4 bases of the junction unmatched. The CDR3 sequence is CASRGGQGNTEAFF. CDR3 DNA: TGCGCCAGCAGGGGGGGACAGGGCAACACTGAAGCTTTCTTT.

The J gene is TRBJ2-7, the V gene TRBV10-3; 15 bases align to TRBD2. The CDR3 sequence is 17 residues long. J gave up 3 bases and V 0 bases, and 3 bases lay outside the gene matches. Germline lookup yields CDR1 ENHRY and CDR2 SYGVKD. The CDR3: CAISESGLAGGVYEQYF. The DNA for the CDR3 is TGTGCCATCAGTGAGTCAGGACTAGCGGGAGGGGTCTACGAGCAGTACTTC.

This clone was seen more than once but under ten times. The chain uses TRBV5-4 and TRBJ2-7; 11 bases agree with TRBD2. Germline V gene data show CDR1 as SGHNT and CDR2 as YYREEE (reference sequence). The length of the CDR3 is 16 residues. The V gene end was trimmed by 4 bases and the J gene end by 1 base; junction bases not matched to a gene: 7. The CDR3 protein is CASSGGTSGRSYEQYF. Written as DNA, the CDR3 is TGTGCCAGCAGCGGTGGCACTAGCGGGAGATCCTACGAGCAGTACTTC.

V is TRBV7-8 and J is TRBJ1-4; maybe TRBD1 (5 bases). The V and J ends lost 1 base and 2 bases respectively, with 8 bases between them. Germline V gives CDR1 SGHVS, CDR2 FQNEAQ. The CDR3 is 15 amino acids. The CDR3 loop is CASSLGGSTNEKLFF. The CDR3 DNA sequence: TGTGCCAGCAGCTTAGGGGGCAGCACTAATGAAAAACTGTTTTTT.

This chain uses TRBV6-1 with TRBJ1-2; possible D gene TRBD1, 5 bases. Trimming left V 6 bases short and J 2 bases short, with 10 bases between. The CDR3 covers 13 residues. Germline V gene data show CDR1 as MNHNS and CDR2 as SASEGT. The CDR3 spells CASRQTVNYGYTF. The CDR3 DNA reads TGTGCCAGCAGACAGACAGTGAACTATGGCTACACCTTC.